The 30 T cell receptor beta chains listed next were all sequenced from one sample in a study of blood T cell repertoires in COVID-19. The table came from immunoSEQ multiplex PCR; TCRdb's copy has only in-frame clones and leaves some out. The sample yields about 300,000 clones, less than 85% seen once. The sequenced sample was peripheral blood. These TCRs come from a human donor with COVID-19, enrolled during active disease. The donor label of this sample is uncertain.

This chain uses TRBV9 with TRBJ2-1, with TRBD2 matching 10 bases. Per the germline V gene, CDR1 is SGDLS and CDR2 is YYNGEE. The CDR3 sequence is 15 residues long. After removal of 3 bases from V and 8 bases from J, the junction contained 8 bases not matched to a gene. The CDR3 region is CASSATLAGKHEQFF. The CDR3 DNA is TGTGCCAGCAGCGCTACACTAGCGGGAAAGCATGAGCAGTTCTTC.

This clone was recorded a few times. The same CDR3 arises from other DNA sequences in this sample as well. The DNA for the CDR3 is TGTGCCAGCAGCTTAGCGGGGGGCTATGGCTACACCTTC. It codes for CASSLAGGYGYTF. The V gene is TRBV5-4, the J gene TRBJ1-2, with D perhaps matching TRBD1 (5 bases). The germline V and J ends were trimmed by 2 bases and 4 bases, with 9 bases remaining between them. From germline, CDR1 is SGHNT and CDR2 YYREEE (reference sequence). The CDR3 has 13 amino acids.

This clone showed up just once. The chain has TRBV7-3 and TRBJ1-1; a possible D gene is TRBD1 (5 bases). Germline loops: CDR1 SGHTA, CDR2 FQGTGA. The V end was cut by 5 bases, the J end by 4 bases, with 23 bases between. CDR3 length: 17 residues. The CDR3 reads CASSPPYQGRVGTEAFF. The CDR3 bases are TGTGCCAGCAGCCCCCCCTACCAGGGCAGAGTAGGCACTGAAGCTTTCTTT.

This clone was recorded many times. V is TRBV5-1 and J is TRBJ2-2, with TRBD2 matching over 7 bases. V lost 0 bases and J lost 3; bases outside the gene matches: 5. The CDR3 consists of 16 residues. The V gene's germline CDR1 is SGHRS and CDR2 YFSETQ. CDR3 amino acids: CASSLEGAGDTGELFF. For the CDR3, the DNA is TGCGCCAGCAGCTTGGAAGGGGCGGGAGACACCGGGGAGCTGTTTTTT.

The chain joins TRBV2 to TRBJ2-2; TRBD2 agrees at 12 bases. Trimming took 2 bases from V and 5 from J; bases not matched to a gene: 6. The CDR3 is 17 amino acids. The germline V gene has CDR1 SNHLY and CDR2 FYNNEI. DNA of the CDR3: TGTGCCAGCAGTGAATCTAGCGGGAGGGCTGGAACCGGGGAGCTGTTTTTT. Protein sequence: CASSESSGRAGTGELFF.

The chain joins TRBV5-1 to TRBJ1-5, with TRBD1 matching over 10 bases. The CDR3 runs to 15 residues. The V gene end was trimmed by 4 bases and the J gene end by 5 bases; junction bases not matched to a gene: 6. Germline V gene sequence: CDR1 SGHRS, CDR2 YFSETQ. DNA of the CDR3: TGCGCCAGCAGCGCCGGACAGGGGGACGATCAGCCCCAGCATTTT. It translates to CASSAGQGDDQPQHF.

CDR3: CASSPRQGAAEQYF. As DNA, the CDR3 is TGCGCCAGCAGCCCGCGACAGGGGGCGGCCGAGCAGTACTTC. The chain combines TRBV5-1 with TRBJ2-7; 10 bases map to TRBD1. With V trimmed by 4 bases and J by 6 bases, 7 bases remained unmatched. CDR1 SGHRS and CDR2 YFSETQ come from the germline V gene. CDR3 length: 14 residues.

The chain is built from TRBV11-2 and TRBJ1-1; TRBD1 aligns across 12 bases. The CDR3 is 16 residues long. Germline values: CDR1 SGHAT, CDR2 FQNNGV. The V gene end was trimmed by 5 bases and the J gene end by 5 bases; junction bases not matched to a gene: 9. CDR3 in DNA: TGTGCCAGCAGCCCCCGGGACAGGGGGCCGGGGACTGAAGCTTTCTTT. It yields the protein CASSPRDRGPGTEAFF.

The chain joins TRBV18 to TRBJ2-5, with D possibly TRBD2 on 6 matching bases. V was trimmed by 1 base and J by 5 bases, leaving 14 bases between them. Germline V lookup: CDR1 KGHSH, CDR2 LQKENI. The CDR3 runs 15 residues. Here the CDR3 reads CASSPRRGEEETQYF. As DNA, the CDR3 is TGTGCCAGCTCACCACGGAGGGGAGAGGAGGAGACCCAGTACTTC.

The CDR3 DNA reads TGTGCCAGCAGTTACTCGTGGGACAGGGTGACCTACGAGCAGTACTTC. This translates into CASSYSWDRVTYEQYF. This chain links TRBV6-5 with TRBJ2-7, with 9 bases matching TRBD1. CDR3 size: 16 residues. J gave up 2 bases and V 0 bases, and 5 bases lay outside the gene matches. Germline loops: CDR1 MNHEY, CDR2 SVGAGI.

This chain connects TRBV19 to TRBJ1-2; 7 positions match TRBD1. The CDR3 runs 14 residues. Germline assignment: CDR1 LNHDA and CDR2 SQIVND (reference sequence). The ends lost 0 bases at V and 7 bases at J; junction bases unmatched: 5. The CDR3 spells CASSIEEGAVGYTF. In nucleotides, the CDR3 is TGTGCCAGTAGTATAGAAGAGGGGGCAGTTGGCTACACCTTC.

V is TRBV5-6 and J is TRBJ2-5, with TRBD1 matching 7 bases. CDR1 and CDR2 (germline): SGHDT, YYEEEE. The CDR3 loop spans 14 amino acids. The trim removed 3 bases at V and 0 bases at J, leaving 2 bases unmatched. CDR3: CASSSDRYQETQYF. As DNA, the CDR3 is TGTGCCAGCAGCTCGGACAGGTACCAAGAGACCCAGTACTTC.

This clone was recorded once. The V call is TRBV2, the J call TRBJ2-7; tentative D call: TRBD1 (6 bases). V shed 2 bases and J shed 4 bases, with 18 bases lying between them. The CDR3 contains 16 residues. The germline gives CDR1 SNHLY, CDR2 FYNNEI. CDR3 region: CASSEQGTIVRYEQYF. CDR3 sequence (DNA): TGTGCCAGCAGTGAACAGGGGACCATTGTGAGGTACGAGCAGTACTTC.

This chain links TRBV4-1 with TRBJ2-3; 11 bases align to TRBD2. Germline CDR1 MGHRA, CDR2 YSYEKL. V shed 7 bases and J 3 bases; nucleotides not matched to a gene: 6. This CDR3 region has 15 residues. CDR3: CASNRIAGGTDTQYF. The CDR3 region has the DNA TGCGCCAGCAACCGTATAGCGGGAGGGACAGATACGCAGTATTTT.

The chain links TRBV9 to TRBJ2-1; TRBD2 matches at 10 bases. V dropped 2 bases and J dropped 4; count of bases not matched to a gene: 3. The germline V gene encodes CDR1 SGDLS and CDR2 YYNGEE. The CDR3 consists of 15 residues. CDR3 bases: TGTGCCAGCAGCGTTAGCGGGGGGACTTACAATGAGCAGTTCTTC. Its translation is CASSVSGGTYNEQFF.

The genes are TRBV28 and TRBJ1-5; no definite D call. This CDR3 has 12 residues. CDR1 is MDHEN, CDR2 SYDVKM, per germline. CDR3 nucleotide sequence: TGTGCAGTTGATATGGTAGATCAGCCCCAGCATTTT. The encoded protein is CAVDMVDQPQHF.

This clone was counted a few times. This rearrangement joins TRBV9 to TRBJ2-1, with 12 bases lining up with TRBD2. The CDR3 covers 16 residues. V shed 4 bases, J shed 6 bases, and the junction held 8 bases outside the gene matches. Germline CDR1 is SGDLS and CDR2 is YYNGEE. CDR3 in amino acids: CASSYLWTSGINEQFF. The CDR3 nucleotides are TGTGCCAGCAGCTATCTATGGACTAGCGGGATCAATGAGCAGTTCTTC.

The J gene is TRBJ2-5, the V gene TRBV7-2; D is uncertain. Germline V gene sequence: CDR1 SGHTA, CDR2 FQGNSA. Trimming left V 0 bases short and J 4 bases short, with 9 bases between. The CDR3 runs 14 residues. The DNA of the CDR3 is TGTGCCAGCAGCTTAGCGCGAGCCCGAGAGACCCAGTACTTC. Its translation: CASSLARARETQYF.

The genes are TRBV2 and TRBJ2-1; 8 bases line up with TRBD1. CDR1 and CDR2 from the germline V gene are SNHLY and FYNNEI. The CDR3 runs 15 residues. Germline trimming cut 3 bases from V and 6 bases from J; bases unmatched to any gene: 7. The CDR3 spells CASSDGQGRSNEQFF. CDR3 nucleotide sequence: TGTGCCAGCAGTGATGGACAGGGTAGGTCCAATGAGCAGTTCTTC.

The chain joins TRBV6-2 or TRBV6-3 to TRBJ2-1, with TRBD2 matching over 8 bases. This CDR3 is built from 20 residues. V gave up 2 bases and J gave up 4 bases; unmatched junction bases: 19. Germline CDR1 MNHEY, CDR2 SVGEGT. CDR3 sequence (DNA): TGTGCCAGCAGTTACCCCGGGGCTAGCGGGTTTAAGGTAGTATACAATGAGCAGTTCTTC. It is translated as CASSYPGASGFKVVYNEQFF.

This clone was counted once. V and J are TRBV2 and TRBJ2-3, with D possibly TRBD1 on 6 matching bases. The CDR3 consists of 16 residues. Between the trimmed V and J ends, which lost 2 bases and 1 base, there was a span of 13 bases. Germline V gene sequence: CDR1 SNHLY, CDR2 FYNNEI. Here the CDR3 reads CASSEQGLAGTDTQYF. The CDR3 coding sequence is TGTGCCAGCAGTGAACAGGGGCTAGCCGGCACAGATACGCAGTATTTT.

The chain carries TRBV19 and TRBJ1-1, with 7 bases lining up with TRBD1. CDR3 length: 14 residues. The V and J ends lost 3 bases and 4 bases, in that order; junction bases with no gene match: 5. Germline values: CDR1 LNHDA, CDR2 SQIVND (reference sequence). The CDR3 region is CASSMDPGGTEAFF. In DNA form, the CDR3 reads TGTGCCAGTAGTATGGACCCAGGGGGCACTGAAGCTTTCTTT.

This clone was found a few times. The rearrangement joins TRBV7-9 to TRBJ1-5, with a tentative D call TRBD1 (6 bases). CDR3 size: 16 residues. V was pared by 5 bases and J by 3 bases, with 17 bases between. From germline, CDR1 is SEHNR and CDR2 FQNEAQ (reference sequence). CDR3 DNA sequence: TGTGCCAGCAGCACAACCGCCACAGGGTTCAATCAGCCCCAGCATTTT. Protein sequence: CASSTTATGFNQPQHF.

The genes are TRBV5-1 and TRBJ2-2; TRBD1 might be the D (6 bases). Between the trimmed V and J ends, which lost 4 bases and 0 bases, there was a span of 16 bases. The CDR3 totals 17 residues. Germline CDR1 and CDR2: SGHRS and YFSETQ. The CDR3 region has the DNA TGCGCCAGCAGCCCACGGGGACACTTCGCGAACACCGGGGAGCTGTTTTTT. This gives the protein CASSPRGHFANTGELFF. Filled out from reference TRBV5-1 and TRBJ2-2, the complete variable domain reads KAGVTQTPRYLIKTRGQQVTLSCSPISGHRSVSWYQQTPGQGLQFLFEYFSETQRNKGNFPGRFSGRQFSNSRSEMNVSTLELGDSALYLCASSPRGHFANTGELFFGEGSRLTVL.

The chain couples TRBV5-4 to TRBJ2-5; 9 bases fit TRBD2. Trimming cost V 0 bases and J 7 bases; bases outside gene matches: 10. The CDR3 loop spans 16 amino acids. Germline V gene sequence: CDR1 SGHNT, CDR2 YYREEE (reference sequence). The chain's CDR3 is CASSLGGSGGPGTQYF. The CDR3 nucleotides are TGTGCCAGCAGCTTGGGAGGTAGCGGGGGCCCGGGGACCCAGTACTTC.

The rearrangement links TRBV2 to TRBJ1-1; D may be TRBD1 (6 bases). The CDR3 covers 13 residues. V lost 11 bases and J 1 base, leaving 14 bases between the germline ends. Germline V gene lookup returns CDR1 SNHLY and CDR2 FYNNEI. Here the CDR3 reads CACRQDRNTEAFF. Here the CDR3 DNA reads TGTGCCTGCCGTCAGGACAGGAACACTGAAGCTTTCTTT.

A single count supports this clone. CDR3 in DNA: TGTGCCAGCAGCCCAGGGGACAGCGCAACTAATGAAAAACTGTTTTTT. Encoded protein: CASSPGDSATNEKLFF. The chain links TRBV7-2 to TRBJ1-4; 7 bases match TRBD1. The CDR3 is 16 residues long. The germline V gene encodes CDR1 SGHTA and CDR2 FQGNSA. With 5 bases clipped from V and 0 bases from J, the junction kept 6 bases outside the gene matches.

The chain joins TRBV6-2 or TRBV6-3 to TRBJ2-3; 9 bases agree with TRBD2. CDR3 length: 16 amino acids. With V trimmed by 6 bases and J by 0 bases, 7 bases remained unmatched. Germline V gives CDR1 MNHEY, CDR2 SVGEGT. Here the CDR3 reads CASSPGLAPSTDTQYF. The DNA of the CDR3 is TGTGCCAGCAGCCCCGGACTAGCGCCAAGCACAGATACGCAGTATTTT.

This chain uses TRBV5-1 with TRBJ2-1; 7 positions match TRBD2. V shed 1 base and J 6 bases; nucleotides not matched to a gene: 19. The germline CDR1 and CDR2 sequences are SGHRS and YFSETQ. This CDR3 is built from 19 residues. CDR3 in amino acids: CASSLQPLGGRSQGNEQFF. CDR3 DNA: TGCGCCAGCAGCTTGCAGCCCCTTGGCGGGAGAAGTCAAGGCAATGAGCAGTTCTTC.

The sample holds one count of this clone. The chain combines TRBV7-2 with TRBJ2-7; possible D gene TRBD2, 5 bases. Trimming pared 1 base from V and 3 bases from J, leaving 13 bases between. This CDR3 is built from 15 residues. The V gene's germline CDR1 is SGHTA and CDR2 FQGNSA. The CDR3 is CASSLEGAASYEQYF. In DNA, the CDR3 is TGTGCCAGCAGCTTAGAGGGAGCAGCGAGCTACGAGCAGTACTTC.